This is a list of T cell receptor beta chains from one sample in a study of beta chain features in type 1 diabetes. The table came from immunoSEQ multiplex PCR; TCRdb's copy has only in-frame clones and leaves some out. The table shows hundreds of thousands of clones, with 10% to 15% occurring only once. Material for sequencing was naive CD4+ T cells from blood. These receptors originate from a man aged 18 to 30 in good health. Each CDR3 is given with its conserved first and last residue. D genes are given only for firm matches. Some rows mark clone size as missing; the rest say once, few, many or name a class of expanded clone.

d_gene,abundance,j_gene,v_gene,CDR3nt,CDR3aa
TRBD2,NA,TRBJ2-1,TRBV19,TGTGCCAGTAGTGAGACAGCGGGGGGGCTTAATGAGCAGTTCTTC,CASSETAGGLNEQFF
TRBD2,NA,TRBJ2-4,TRBV5-4,TGTGCCAGCAGCATCGGGACTAGCGGAAAACTCAACATTCAGTACTTC,CASSIGTSGKLNIQYF
NA,NA,TRBJ2-2,TRBV7-2,TGTGCCAGCAGCTTCCCTCGTCGGGAGCTGTTTTTT,CASSFPRRELFF
NA,NA,TRBJ2-7,TRBV6-6,TGTGCCAGCCCCTACACTCCGGGACTCTCCAACGAGCAGTACTTC,CASPYTPGLSNEQYF
TRBD2,NA,TRBJ2-7,TRBV28,TGTGCCAGCAGGAGCGCAGCGGGAGGCTCCTACGAGCAGTACTTC,CASRSAAGGSYEQYF
NA,few,TRBJ1-1,TRBV18,TGTGCCAGCCGAATTGGAGGGGCACGTTTGAACACTGAAGCTTTCTTT,CASRIGGARLNTEAFF
TRBD2,few,TRBJ2-1,TRBV5-4,TGTGCCAGCAGCTTAAGCGGGGGGTACAATGAGCAGTTCTTC,CASSLSGGYNEQFF
TRBD1,NA,TRBJ2-7,TRBV11-1,TGTGCCAGCAGCCGAAGGGGGCCTCGAACCTACGAGCAGTACTTC,CASSRRGPRTYEQYF
TRBD1,few,TRBJ2-1,TRBV10-3,TGTGCCATCAGTGGACGCCGGGGACAGAATGAGCAGTTCTTC,CAISGRRGQNEQFF
TRBD1,NA,TRBJ1-5,TRBV4-2,TGTGCCAGCAGCCAAGCCGAGGGGGCAGATCAGCCCCAGCATTTT,CASSQAEGADQPQHF
NA,NA,TRBJ2-5,TRBV18,TGTGCCAGCTCACCGAGGGATGGCGAAGAGACCCAGTACTTC,CASSPRDGEETQYF
NA,NA,TRBJ1-2,TRBV5-1,TGCGCCAGCAGTTCAACGACAGGTCGGTATGGCTACACCTTC,CASSSTTGRYGYTF
NA,few,TRBJ2-3,TRBV5-1,TGCGCCAGCAAAAGGGGTAGCGGCCCCACAGATACGCAGTATTTT,CASKRGSGPTDTQYF
NA,NA,TRBJ2-6,TRBV6-4,TGTGCCAGCAGTGACTCGGCAGGAGGCTGGGCTGGGGCCAACGTCCTGACTTTC,CASSDSAGGWAGANVLTF
NA,NA,TRBJ2-1,TRBV7-2,TGTGCCAGCAGCTTAGTTTGGGTAGCGTCAAACGGTGAGCAGTTCTTC,CASSLVWVASNGEQFF
NA,many,TRBJ2-2,TRBV19,TGTGCCAGTCGGGAGACCGGGGAGCTGTTTTTT,CASRETGELFF
NA,many,TRBJ2-1,TRBV4-2,TGTGCCAGCAGCCAGGCCCGGGACTGGCGCAATGAGCAGTTCTTC,CASSQARDWRNEQFF
NA,few,TRBJ1-1,TRBV7-6,TGTGCCAGCAGCTTTGACATGGATGTGAACACTGAAGCTTTCTTT,CASSFDMDVNTEAFF
NA,NA,TRBJ2-7,TRBV7-3,TGTGCCAGCAGCCCCGGGGGAGGCTACGAGCAGTACTTC,CASSPGGGYEQYF
TRBD2,NA,TRBJ2-3,TRBV4-3,TGCGCCAGCAGCCAAGATCCTAGCGGGGGAGATACGCAGTATTTT,CASSQDPSGGDTQYF
NA,few,TRBJ2-1,TRBV7-9,TGTGCCAGCAGCTTAATTCGGAGGCAGGGGTCCTACAATGAGCAGTTCTTC,CASSLIRRQGSYNEQFF
NA,NA,TRBJ2-5,TRBV18,TGTGCCAGCTCACCGGAGCTGGGTGGTGAGACCCAGTACTTC,CASSPELGGETQYF
NA,NA,TRBJ1-6,TRBV6-1,TGTGCCAGCAGTGGGAACAGGGCAGGAAATTCACCCCTCCACTTT,CASSGNRAGNSPLHF
NA,NA,TRBJ2-5,TRBV4-1,TGCGCCAGCAGCCAAGAGCACCGCCGTCCAGGGACCCAGTACTTC,CASSQEHRRPGTQYF
NA,NA,TRBJ2-2,TRBV28,TGTGCCAGCCGGACAGCCAACACCGGGGAGCTGTTTTTT,CASRTANTGELFF
NA,few,TRBJ2-7,TRBV7-2,TGTGCCAGCAGCTGGTCCCTCAGAGGGTCCTCCTACGAGCAGTACTTC,CASSWSLRGSSYEQYF
TRBD1,few,TRBJ2-5,TRBV7-6,TGTGCCAGCAGCCCGGGACAGCAAGAGACCCAGTACTTC,CASSPGQQETQYF
TRBD1,NA,TRBJ1-5,TRBV27,TGTGCCAGCAGCTTCGGACAGGGCGATCAGCCCCAGCATTTT,CASSFGQGDQPQHF
TRBD1,NA,TRBJ2-7,TRBV10-3,TGTGCCATCAGTAAGGAGAAGGGACAGGGCTACGAGCAGTACTTC,CAISKEKGQGYEQYF
NA,NA,TRBJ1-1,TRBV29-1,TGCAGCGTATCCCCGCGGGCGAGCGTGAACACTGAAGCTTTCTTT,CSVSPRASVNTEAFF
TRBD2,few,TRBJ2-5,TRBV30,TGTGCCTGGAGCGGGGGGGTCTTAAAGACCCAGTACTTC,CAWSGGVLKTQYF
NA,few,TRBJ2-1,TRBV6-4,TGTGCCAGCGCAGTCAGTCCCAGCTCCTACAATGAGCAGTTCTTC,CASAVSPSSYNEQFF
TRBD1,few,TRBJ1-2,TRBV11-2,TGTGCCAGCAGCTTGGAGACAGGGGAAGGCTACACCTTC,CASSLETGEGYTF
NA,few,TRBJ2-3,TRBV30,TGTGCCTGGAGGAAAAAGCTAGCGACAGATACGCAGTATTTT,CAWRKKLATDTQYF
NA,NA,TRBJ1-1,TRBV7-2,TGTGCCAGCAGCTTAGTTCAGGGTCGGGCTGAAGCTTTCTTT,CASSLVQGRAEAFF
TRBD2,few,TRBJ2-1,TRBV30,TGTGCCTGGAGTGTGACTAGCGGTTACTACAATGAGCAGTTCTTC,CAWSVTSGYYNEQFF
TRBD2,NA,TRBJ2-5,TRBV5-1,TGCGCCAGCTCGGCTAGCGGTAAAGAGACCCAGTACTTC,CASSASGKETQYF
NA,NA,TRBJ1-3,TRBV9,TGTGCCAGCAGCGTAGGAGGGAACATAGGAAACACCATATATTTT,CASSVGGNIGNTIYF
TRBD2,few,TRBJ2-3,TRBV7-3,TGTGCCAGCAGACACACCCGGGGTAGCGGGAGATACATTAGCACAGATACGCAGTATTTT,CASRHTRGSGRYISTDTQYF
TRBD1,NA,TRBJ2-2,TRBV11-1,TGTGCCAGCAGTCAGGACAGGGCCTCGAACACCGGGGAGCTGTTTTTT,CASSQDRASNTGELFF
TRBD1,NA,TRBJ1-2,TRBV4-2,TGTGCCAGCAGCCAACCATGGACAGGAACCTATGGCTACACCTTC,CASSQPWTGTYGYTF
NA,few,TRBJ1-2,TRBV5-4,TGTGCCAGCAGCAGCAGTGGGAGGGTCGAGGGCAACTATGGCTACACCTTC,CASSSSGRVEGNYGYTF
TRBD1,NA,TRBJ1-4,TRBV28,TGTGCCAGCAGTTTTACAGGGGGGGGTGAAAAACTGTTTTTT,CASSFTGGGEKLFF
NA,NA,TRBJ1-1,TRBV14,TGTGCCAGCAGCCGCCCCGGGGGCACTGAAGCTTTCTTT,CASSRPGGTEAFF
NA,few,TRBJ2-5,TRBV28,TGTGCCAGCAGTTTACATGCCAGGCAAGAGACCCAGTACTTC,CASSLHARQETQYF
NA,few,TRBJ2-1,TRBV19,TGTGCCAGTAGTATAGATTGGAGGGACAATGAGCAGTTCTTC,CASSIDWRDNEQFF
TRBD2,few,TRBJ2-7,TRBV5-1,TGCGCCAGCAGCCTACTGACTAGCGGAGGGTACGAGCAGTACTTC,CASSLLTSGGYEQYF
NA,NA,TRBJ2-4,TRBV7-3,TGTGCCAGCAGCTTAGGCTCACCCCCCAACATTCAGTACTTC,CASSLGSPPNIQYF
NA,once,TRBJ2-1,TRBV7-3,TGTGCCAGCAGCGGAGTCTACAATGAGCAGTTCTTC,CASSGVYNEQFF
NA,few,TRBJ2-5,TRBV21-1,TGTGCCAGCAGCGATCTCTTTAAGGGGACAGGGGCCCACCAAGAGACCCAGTACTTC,CASSDLFKGTGAHQETQYF